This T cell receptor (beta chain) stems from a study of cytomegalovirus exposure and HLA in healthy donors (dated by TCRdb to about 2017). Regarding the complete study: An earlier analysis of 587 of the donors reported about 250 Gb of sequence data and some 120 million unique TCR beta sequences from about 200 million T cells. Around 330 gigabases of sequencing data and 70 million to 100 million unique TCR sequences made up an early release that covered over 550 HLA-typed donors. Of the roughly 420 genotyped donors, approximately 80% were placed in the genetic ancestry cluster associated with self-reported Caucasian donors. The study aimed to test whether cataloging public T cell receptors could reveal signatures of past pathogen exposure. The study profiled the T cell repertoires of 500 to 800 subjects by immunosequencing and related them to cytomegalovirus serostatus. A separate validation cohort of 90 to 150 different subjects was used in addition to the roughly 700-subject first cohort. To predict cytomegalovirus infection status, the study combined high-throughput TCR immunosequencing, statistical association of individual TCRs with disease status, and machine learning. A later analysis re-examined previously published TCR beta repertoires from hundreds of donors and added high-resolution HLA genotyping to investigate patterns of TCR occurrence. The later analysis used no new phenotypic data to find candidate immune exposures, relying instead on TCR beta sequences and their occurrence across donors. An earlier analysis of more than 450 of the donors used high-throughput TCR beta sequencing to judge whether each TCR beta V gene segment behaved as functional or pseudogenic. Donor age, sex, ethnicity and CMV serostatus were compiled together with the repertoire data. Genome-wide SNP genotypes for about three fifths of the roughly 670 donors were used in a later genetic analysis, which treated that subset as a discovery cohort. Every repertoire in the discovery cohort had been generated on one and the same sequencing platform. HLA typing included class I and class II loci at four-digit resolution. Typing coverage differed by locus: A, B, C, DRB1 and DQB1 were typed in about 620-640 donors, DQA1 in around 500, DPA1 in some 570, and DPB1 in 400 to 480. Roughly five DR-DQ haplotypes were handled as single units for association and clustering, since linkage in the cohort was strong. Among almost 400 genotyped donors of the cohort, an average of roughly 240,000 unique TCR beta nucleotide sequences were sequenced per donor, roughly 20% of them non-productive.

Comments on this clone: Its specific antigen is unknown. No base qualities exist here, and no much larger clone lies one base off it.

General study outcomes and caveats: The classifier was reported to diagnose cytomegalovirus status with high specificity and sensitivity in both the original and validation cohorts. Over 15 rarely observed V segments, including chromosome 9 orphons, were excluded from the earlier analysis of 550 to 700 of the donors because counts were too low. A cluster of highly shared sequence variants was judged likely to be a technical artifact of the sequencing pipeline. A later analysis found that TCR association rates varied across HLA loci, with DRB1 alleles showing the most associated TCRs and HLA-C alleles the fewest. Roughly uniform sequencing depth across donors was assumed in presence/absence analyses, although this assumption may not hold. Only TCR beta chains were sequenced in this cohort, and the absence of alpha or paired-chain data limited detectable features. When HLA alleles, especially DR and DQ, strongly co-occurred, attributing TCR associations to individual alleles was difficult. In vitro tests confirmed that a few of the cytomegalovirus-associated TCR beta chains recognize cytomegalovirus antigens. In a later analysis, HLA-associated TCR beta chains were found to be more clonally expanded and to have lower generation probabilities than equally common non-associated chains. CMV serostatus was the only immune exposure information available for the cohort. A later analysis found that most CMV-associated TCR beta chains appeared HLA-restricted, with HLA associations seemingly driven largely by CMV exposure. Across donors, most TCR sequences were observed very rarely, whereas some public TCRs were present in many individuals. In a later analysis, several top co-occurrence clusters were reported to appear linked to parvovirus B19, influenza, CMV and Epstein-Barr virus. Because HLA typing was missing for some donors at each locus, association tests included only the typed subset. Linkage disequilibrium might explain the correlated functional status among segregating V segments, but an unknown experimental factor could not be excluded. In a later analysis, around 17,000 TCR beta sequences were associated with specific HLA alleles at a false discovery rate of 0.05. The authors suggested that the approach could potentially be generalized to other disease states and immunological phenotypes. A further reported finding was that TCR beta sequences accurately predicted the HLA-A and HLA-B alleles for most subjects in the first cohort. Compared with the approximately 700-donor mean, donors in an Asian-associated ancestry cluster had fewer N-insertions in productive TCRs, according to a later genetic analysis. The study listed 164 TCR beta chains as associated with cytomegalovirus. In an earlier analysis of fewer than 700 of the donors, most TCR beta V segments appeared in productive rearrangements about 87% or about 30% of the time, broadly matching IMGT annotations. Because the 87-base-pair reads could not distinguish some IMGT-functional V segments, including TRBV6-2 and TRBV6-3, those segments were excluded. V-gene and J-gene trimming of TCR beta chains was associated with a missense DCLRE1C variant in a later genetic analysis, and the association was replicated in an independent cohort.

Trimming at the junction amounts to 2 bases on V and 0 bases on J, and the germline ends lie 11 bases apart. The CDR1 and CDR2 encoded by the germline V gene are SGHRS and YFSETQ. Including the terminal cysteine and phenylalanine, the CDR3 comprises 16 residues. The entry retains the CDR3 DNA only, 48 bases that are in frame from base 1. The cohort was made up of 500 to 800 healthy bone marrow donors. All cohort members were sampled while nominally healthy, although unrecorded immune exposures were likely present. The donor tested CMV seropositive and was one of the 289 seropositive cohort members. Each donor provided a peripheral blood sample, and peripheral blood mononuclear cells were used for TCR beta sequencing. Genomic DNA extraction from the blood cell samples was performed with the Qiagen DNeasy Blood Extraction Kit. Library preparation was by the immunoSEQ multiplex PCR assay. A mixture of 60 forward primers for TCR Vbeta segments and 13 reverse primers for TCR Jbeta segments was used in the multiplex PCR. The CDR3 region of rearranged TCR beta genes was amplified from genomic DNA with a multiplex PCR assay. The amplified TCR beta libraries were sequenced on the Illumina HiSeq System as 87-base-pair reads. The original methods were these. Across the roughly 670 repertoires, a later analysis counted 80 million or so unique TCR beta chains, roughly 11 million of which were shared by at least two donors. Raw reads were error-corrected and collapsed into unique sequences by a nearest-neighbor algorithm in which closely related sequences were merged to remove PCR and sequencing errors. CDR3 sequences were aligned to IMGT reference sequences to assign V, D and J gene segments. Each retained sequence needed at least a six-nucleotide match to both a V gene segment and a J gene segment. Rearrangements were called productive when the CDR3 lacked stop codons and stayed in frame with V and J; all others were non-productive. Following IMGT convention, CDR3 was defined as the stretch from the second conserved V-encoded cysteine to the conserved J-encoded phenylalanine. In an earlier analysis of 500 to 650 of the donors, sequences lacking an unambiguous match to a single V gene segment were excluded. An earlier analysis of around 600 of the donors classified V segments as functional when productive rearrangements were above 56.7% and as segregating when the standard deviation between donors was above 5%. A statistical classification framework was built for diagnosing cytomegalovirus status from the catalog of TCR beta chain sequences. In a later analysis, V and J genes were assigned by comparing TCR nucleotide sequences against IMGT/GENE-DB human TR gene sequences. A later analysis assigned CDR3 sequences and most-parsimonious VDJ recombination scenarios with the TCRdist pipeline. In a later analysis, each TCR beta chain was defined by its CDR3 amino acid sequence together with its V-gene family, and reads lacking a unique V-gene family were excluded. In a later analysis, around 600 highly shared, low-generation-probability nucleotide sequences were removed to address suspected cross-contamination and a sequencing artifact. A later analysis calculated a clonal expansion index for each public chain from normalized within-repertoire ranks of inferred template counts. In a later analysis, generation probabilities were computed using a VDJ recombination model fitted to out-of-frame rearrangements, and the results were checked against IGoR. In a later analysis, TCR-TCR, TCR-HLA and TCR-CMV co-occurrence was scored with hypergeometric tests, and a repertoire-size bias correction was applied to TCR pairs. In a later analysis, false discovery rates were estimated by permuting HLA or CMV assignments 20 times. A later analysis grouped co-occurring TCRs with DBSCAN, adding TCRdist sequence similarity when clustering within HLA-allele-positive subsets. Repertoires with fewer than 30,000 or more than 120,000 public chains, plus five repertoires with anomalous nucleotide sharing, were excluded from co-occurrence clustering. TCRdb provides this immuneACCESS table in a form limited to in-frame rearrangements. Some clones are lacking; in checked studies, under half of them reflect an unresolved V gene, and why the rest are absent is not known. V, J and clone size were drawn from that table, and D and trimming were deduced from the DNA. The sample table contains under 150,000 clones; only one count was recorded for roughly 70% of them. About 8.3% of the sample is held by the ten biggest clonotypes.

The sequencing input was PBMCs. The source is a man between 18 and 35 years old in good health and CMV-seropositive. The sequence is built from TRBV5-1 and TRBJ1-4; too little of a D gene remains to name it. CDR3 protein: CASSLRTGATNEKLFF. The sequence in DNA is TGCGCCAGCAGCTTAAGGACTGGCGCAACTAATGAAAAACTGTTTTTT.